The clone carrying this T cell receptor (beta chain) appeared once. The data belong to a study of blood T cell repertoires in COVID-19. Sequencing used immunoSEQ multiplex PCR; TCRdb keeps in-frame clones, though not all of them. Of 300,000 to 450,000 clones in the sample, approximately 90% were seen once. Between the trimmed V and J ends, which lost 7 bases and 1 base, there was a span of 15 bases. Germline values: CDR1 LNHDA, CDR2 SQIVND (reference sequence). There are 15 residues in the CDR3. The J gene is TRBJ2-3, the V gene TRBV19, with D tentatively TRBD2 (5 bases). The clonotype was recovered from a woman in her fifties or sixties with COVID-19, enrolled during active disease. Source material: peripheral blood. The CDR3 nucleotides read TGTGCCAGTATGGACCCTAGCCGGGGCACAGATACGCAGTATTTT. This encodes CASMDPSRGTDTQYF.